The next 5 T cell receptor beta chains were all read from a single sample in a study of OX40 agonist ivuxolimab in advanced cancers. Sequenced by immunoSEQ multiplex PCR; TCRdb stores in-frame clones only, minus some. Of around 20,000 clones listed, 80% to 90% are singletons. Here the sequenced sample was CD4+ or CD8+ T cells sorted from blood, taken in a trial of the OX40 agonist ivuxolimab. Receptors originate from an adult with an advanced solid tumor such as melanoma, head and neck, liver or kidney cancer.

The CDR3, as DNA: TGCGCCAGCAGCGCCAGGGAGGGGAACACTGAAGCTTTCTTT. Translation: CASSAREGNTEAFF. The V gene is TRBV10-2, the J gene TRBJ1-1, with D tentatively TRBD1 (5 bases). The CDR3 length is 14 residues. Germline CDR1 reads WSHSY; CDR2 reads SAAADI. The V and J ends lost 6 bases and 1 base respectively, with 12 bases between them.

This sequence joins TRBV2 and TRBJ1-2, with a weak D call TRBD1 (6 bases). The ends were cut back, 5 bases at V and 2 bases at J, with 18 bases in the middle. The CDR3 runs 16 residues. Germline V lookup: CDR1 SNHLY, CDR2 FYNNEI. CDR3 region: CASSPDRQVSNYGYTF. The CDR3 nucleotides read TGTGCCAGCAGTCCAGATCGACAGGTTTCGAACTATGGCTACACCTTC.

This sequence joins TRBV4-1 and TRBJ2-2; weak D call: TRBD2 (6 bases). Germline V CDR1 and CDR2: MGHRA, YSYEKL. The CDR3 has 16 amino acids. The V gene lost 4 bases and the J gene lost 5 bases, with 17 bases spanning the gap. The CDR3 spells CASSLWVADPTGELFF. The CDR3 DNA sequence: TGCGCCAGCAGCCTCTGGGTAGCGGACCCTACCGGGGAGCTGTTTTTT.

V gene TRBV7-2 combines with J gene TRBJ2-2; D gene unclear. The CDR3 runs 16 residues. Trimming removed 4 bases at V and 13 bases at J, with 25 bases between. The V gene's germline CDR1 is SGHTA and CDR2 FQGNSA. In DNA, the CDR3 is TGTGCCAGCAGCTCAGTCGGTATCCCCGGCTTGGCTTTGCTGTTTTTT. Its translation is CASSSVGIPGLALLFF.

The J gene is TRBJ2-2, the V gene TRBV11-2; no definite D call. Trimming left V 4 bases short and J 8 bases short, with 5 bases between. The CDR3 contains 11 residues. Germline values: CDR1 SGHAT, CDR2 FQNNGV. Written as DNA, the CDR3 is TGTGCCAGCAGCTGGGGAGGGGAGCTGTTTTTT. Its protein product is CASSWGGELFF.